Shown below are 21 T cell receptor beta chains from a single sample sequenced in a study of immunodeficiency. Assay: immunoSEQ multiplex PCR; the TCRdb copy retains only in-frame clones and omits some. This table has approximately 2,300 clones, around 90% appearing once. Findings of the study overall: Productive entropy and V-J pairing of CD4+ T cells looked alike across patients and controls.

The antigens these receptors bind are not known. Sequenced: CD4+ T cells from blood. The receptors originated from a girl aged 10-17 years with POLD1 deficiency.

This chain joins TRBV18 and TRBJ2-1; D not certain. This CDR3 is 17 amino acids long. CDR1 is KGHSH, CDR2 LQKENI, per germline. V dropped 0 bases and J dropped 6 bases, with 18 bases sitting between them. The DNA for the CDR3 is TGTGCCAGCTCACCACCTACGTCCGTCCTACTCGGCAATGAGCAGTTCTTC. This encodes CASSPPTSVLLGNEQFF.

The chain employs TRBV6-1 and TRBJ2-3; D is uncertain. The CDR3 extends over 15 amino acids. In germline, CDR1 is MNHNS, CDR2 SASEGT. Trimming stripped 2 bases from V and 0 bases from J, with 9 bases between. The CDR3 region has the DNA TGTGCCAGCAGTGAACGGACCCATAGCACAGATACGCAGTATTTT. Its protein is CASSERTHSTDTQYF.

The chain joins TRBV6-5 to TRBJ1-4; TRBD1 might be the D (6 bases). In germline, CDR1 is MNHEY, CDR2 SVGAGI. The CDR3 consists of 12 residues. The CDR3 reads CAAGHPNEKLFF. As DNA, the CDR3 is TGTGCGGCGGGACACCCAAATGAAAAACTGTTTTTT.

CDR3 in amino acids: CASSAAFF. CDR3 DNA: TGCGCCAGCAGTGCGGCTTTCTTT. The V gene is TRBV10-1, the J gene TRBJ1-1; D uncertain. Germline V lookup: CDR1 WNHNN, CDR2 SYGVQD (reference sequence). CDR3 length: 8 residues. V was shortened by 4 bases and J by 11 bases, with 2 bases between the two germline ends.

V gene TRBV6-5 combines with J gene TRBJ2-4; 9 nucleotides match TRBD2. V lost 5 bases, J lost 6 bases, and 5 bases stayed unmatched. Per germline, CDR1 MNHEY and CDR2 SVGAGI. CDR3 length equals 14 residues. In nucleotides, the CDR3 is TGTGCCAGCAGTAGCGGGAGGCTTGCAAACATTCAGTACTTC. As protein: CASSSGRLANIQYF.

This rearrangement joins TRBV18 to TRBJ2-7; 9 bases are shared with TRBD1. This CDR3 comprises 15 residues. V shed 1 base, J shed 3 bases, and the junction held 4 bases outside the gene matches. CDR1 and CDR2 from the germline V gene are KGHSH and LQKENI. The CDR3 DNA is TGTGCCAGCTCACCACTGGACAGGGGCGGCTACGAGCAGTACTTC. Its protein is CASSPLDRGGYEQYF.

This clone occurred once. The V call is TRBV10-2, the J call TRBJ2-7; TRBD2 matches 13 bases. This CDR3 region has 13 residues. CDR1 is WSHSY, CDR2 SAAADI, per germline. With 10 bases clipped from V and 4 bases from J, the junction kept 4 bases outside the gene matches. The CDR3 loop is CAIRLAGGYEQYF. The CDR3 DNA follows: TGCGCCATCAGACTAGCGGGGGGATACGAGCAGTACTTC.

The chain uses TRBV5-5 and TRBJ2-5; possible D gene TRBD1, 5 bases. Germline V gene sequence: CDR1 SGHKS, CDR2 YYEKEE (reference sequence). V dropped 2 bases and J dropped 7 bases, with 12 bases sitting between them. This CDR3 contains 13 residues. The CDR3 coding sequence is TGTGCCAGCAGCTTCCCCAGGGAAGGGACCCAGTACTTC. Amino acid sequence: CASSFPREGTQYF.

The gene calls are TRBV7-9 and TRBJ1-4; D unresolved. The CDR3 totals 13 residues. Germline loops: CDR1 SEHNR, CDR2 FQNEAQ (reference sequence). Trimming cost V 8 bases and J 8 bases, with 15 bases left between them. The CDR3 loop reads CASRRAGAEKLFF. DNA of the CDR3: TGTGCCAGCCGGAGGGCAGGAGCGGAAAAACTGTTTTTT.

This rearrangement joins TRBV6-5 to TRBJ1-3; 7 bases agree with TRBD1. The CDR3 extends over 15 amino acids. CDR1 and CDR2 (germline): MNHEY, SVGAGI. The J segment lost 4 bases and the V segment lost 11 bases, leaving 14 bases of the junction unmatched. In nucleotides, the CDR3 is TGTGCCTCCTGGAGGGGGCGCGGGGTCGGAAACACCATATATTTT. Residues: CASWRGRGVGNTIYF.

This chain uses TRBV23-1 with TRBJ2-3, with 9 bases that match TRBD2. TRBV23-1 carries the ORF label, with uncertain function. The ends lost 0 bases at V and 4 bases at J; junction bases unmatched: 14. This CDR3 has 19 residues. The CDR3 sequence: CASSQSGGLAGSQSDTQYF. The CDR3 DNA reads TGCGCCAGCAGTCAATCCGGAGGGCTAGCGGGATCCCAATCAGATACGCAGTATTTT.

V gene TRBV7-9 combines with J gene TRBJ2-1; 13 bases are shared with TRBD2. V was clipped by 6 bases and J by 9 bases; unmatched bases: 14. The CDR3 runs 17 residues. Per the germline V gene, CDR1 is SEHNR and CDR2 is FQNEAQ (reference sequence). Written as DNA, the CDR3 is TGTGCCAGCAGTTTCCCACGGACTAGCGGGAGCAGGAGTGAGCAGTTCTTC. Residues: CASSFPRTSGSRSEQFF.

The chain joins TRBV2 to TRBJ2-1; D is uncertain. V gave up 7 bases and J gave up 0 bases, with 7 bases separating them. From germline, CDR1 is SNHLY and CDR2 FYNNEI. The length of the CDR3 is 13 residues. CDR3 sequence reads: CASNTGSYNEQFF. The DNA of the CDR3 is TGTGCCAGCAATACGGGCTCCTACAATGAGCAGTTCTTC.

In its sample, this clone was seen a few times. The chain employs TRBV2 and TRBJ1-5; TRBD1 aligns across 7 bases. V shed 9 bases and J 0 bases; nucleotides not matched to a gene: 2. The CDR3 spans 13 residues. Germline CDR1 SNHLY, CDR2 FYNNEI. The CDR3 spells CASQGDSNQPQHF. CDR3 sequence (DNA): TGTGCCAGTCAGGGGGATAGCAATCAGCCCCAGCATTTT.

This chain joins TRBV2 and TRBJ2-3, with D perhaps matching TRBD1 (6 bases). The germline V gene has CDR1 SNHLY and CDR2 FYNNEI. The CDR3 length is 14 residues. Trimming stripped 5 bases from V and 3 bases from J, with 12 bases between. The CDR3 DNA sequence: TGTGCCAGCAGTTTCGGCAGGGGTACAGATACGCAGTATTTT. This codes for CASSFGRGTDTQYF.

J is TRBJ1-5 and V is TRBV7-2, with D possibly matching TRBD1 (6 bases). The germline CDR1 and CDR2 sequences are SGHTA and FQGNSA. The CDR3 runs to 15 residues. V gave up 1 base and J gave up 7 bases, with 14 bases separating them. The CDR3 sequence is CASSLVGTQGQPQHF. The CDR3 nucleotides are TGTGCCAGCAGCTTAGTAGGGACACAGGGACAGCCCCAGCATTTT.

V usage is TRBV3-1 (or the pseudogene TRBV3-2) and J usage is TRBJ2-5; D not resolved. CDR1 is LGHDT and CDR2 is YNNKEL in the germline V gene (reference sequence). The V end was cut by 4 bases, the J end by 1 base, with 7 bases between. The CDR3 is 13 amino acids. CDR3 region: CASSPGSQETQYF. The CDR3 DNA follows: TGTGCCAGCAGCCCCGGCAGCCAAGAGACCCAGTACTTC.

The gene calls are TRBV12-3 or TRBV12-4 and TRBJ1-1; a possible D gene is TRBD1 (5 bases). CDR3 length equals 13 residues. The ends were cut back, 5 bases at V and 6 bases at J, with 13 bases in the middle. CDR3 nucleotides: TGTGCCAGCAGTCCGGACTGGGGGGCTGAAGCTTTCTTT. It codes for CASSPDWGAEAFF.

For the CDR3, the DNA is TGTGCCACCCACCGTTTCTATGGCTACACCTTC. Protein product: CATHRFYGYTF. V and J are TRBV24-1 and TRBJ1-2; D not certain. V lost 9 bases and J lost 4, with 8 bases in between. This CDR3 has 11 amino acids. Germline V gene lookup returns CDR1 KGHDR and CDR2 SFDVKD.

This clone was recorded a few times. The V and J genes are TRBV6-6 and TRBJ2-5; TRBD1 matches at 9 bases. Looked up from germline, CDR1 is MNHNY and CDR2 is SVGAGI (reference sequence). V was pared by 6 bases and J by 4 bases, with 12 bases of the junction left unmatched. The CDR3 extends over 16 amino acids. CDR3 protein: CASRSRTGTGRETQYF. CDR3 coding DNA: TGTGCCAGCAGGAGCAGAACCGGGACAGGGAGAGAGACCCAGTACTTC.

V and J are TRBV5-6 and TRBJ2-1; weak D call: TRBD2 (5 bases). Germline assignment: CDR1 SGHDT and CDR2 YYEEEE. Deletions cut 3 bases from V and 4 bases from J, with 17 bases between. The CDR3 runs 16 residues. Written as DNA, the CDR3 is TGTGCCAGCAGCTCATTGGGCTGGGGAGATTACAATGAGCAGTTCTTC. Translation gives CASSSLGWGDYNEQFF.